The TCR beta chain described here comes from a study of spatial heterogeneity in lung cancer. Study-wide context: In cases with available follow-up PBMC samples, these were sequenced at a median of roughly 23 months after resection.

The germline V gene has CDR1 LNHDA and CDR2 SQIVND (reference sequence). This CDR3 region has 12 residues. J gave up 6 bases and V 7 bases, and 5 bases lay outside the gene matches. Carried by each TCR cDNA molecule was a unique molecular identifier. TCRdb independently ran MiXCR on the 5' RACE reads; one entry per CDR3 protein. Found here are tens of thousands of distinct CDR3 sequences, 10% to 15% of them singletons; the top ten hold around 32%. Time point described: blood at routine non-recurrence follow-up after resection. The starting material was PBMCs, obtained at follow-up. The chain uses TRBV19 and TRBJ1-1; 7 bases align to TRBD1. The sequence derives from a male donor with early-stage non-small cell lung cancer. The CDR3 DNA is TGTGCCAGTAAACAGGGGAGAGCTGAAGCTTTCTTT. Translation: CASKQGRAEAFF.